These T cell receptor beta chains were read from a single sample in a study of blood T cell repertoires in COVID-19. Sequenced by immunoSEQ multiplex PCR; TCRdb stores in-frame clones only, minus some. This table holds under 150,000 clones, approximately 90% found once. The sequenced sample consisted of peripheral blood. The receptors were gathered from a human donor in a cohort sampled during active COVID-19. CDR3s include the opening cysteine and the closing phenylalanine or tryptophan. Clone size, where shown, is once, few, many, or a class for clones that have expanded.

V: TRBV3-1/TRBV3-2
J: TRBJ2-1
size: -
CDR3: CASSQEGPRDGYNEQFF

V: TRBV5-1
J: TRBJ2-7
size: -
CDR3: CASGVDGFSYEQYF

V: TRBV5-4
J: TRBJ2-5
size: -
CDR3: CASSKGTSGPLGETQYF

V: TRBV12-5
J: TRBJ2-1
size: -
CDR3: CASGSGQGEWNEQFF

V: TRBV2
J: TRBJ1-6
size: -
CDR3: CASSPPVPVSPLHF

V: TRBV7-9
J: TRBJ1-2
size: -
CDR3: CASSEREALGYTF

V: TRBV7-6
J: TRBJ2-1
size: once
CDR3: CASSINSGGYSYNEQFF

V: TRBV5-1
J: TRBJ2-7
size: -
CDR3: CASSLAQGSEQYF

V: TRBV24-1
J: TRBJ2-1
size: -
CDR3: CATSDPKTGTTYLEQFF

V: TRBV4-1
J: TRBJ2-3
size: -
CDR3: CASSQDRYATDTQYF

V: TRBV20-1
J: TRBJ2-7
size: -
CDR3: CSASSPHYEQYF

V: TRBV10-3
J: TRBJ2-1
size: -
CDR3: CAISGTANNEQFF

V: TRBV19
J: TRBJ1-5
size: -
CDR3: CASSVTGSNQPQHF

V: TRBV23-1
J: TRBJ1-1
size: -
CDR3: CASLSQGLGLRDPMNTEAFF

V: TRBV9
J: TRBJ2-3
size: -
CDR3: CASSPRDRSTDTQYF

V: TRBV7-9
J: TRBJ2-1
size: -
CDR3: CASSFGLAGYNEQFF

V: TRBV7-7
J: TRBJ2-5
size: few
CDR3: CASSRTGTSIFETQYF

V: TRBV6-6
J: TRBJ2-2
size: -
CDR3: CASGTGETGELFF

V: TRBV4-2
J: TRBJ1-1
size: -
CDR3: CASSQDLGTGGDSAFF

V: TRBV21-1
J: TRBJ2-5
size: -
CDR3: CASSKGRTEETQYF

V: TRBV12-3/TRBV12-4
J: TRBJ2-3
size: -
CDR3: CASSFVRADTQYF

V: TRBV12-5
J: TRBJ2-1
size: -
CDR3: CASGLSTGGSYNEQFF

V: TRBV5-1
J: TRBJ2-2
size: -
CDR3: CASSSPQGAGELFF

V: TRBV4-2
J: TRBJ2-1
size: -
CDR3: CASSPSSGMSNEQFF

V: TRBV6-5
J: TRBJ2-7
size: -
CDR3: CASSYKRSRQSEQYF

V: TRBV10-3
J: TRBJ1-2
size: -
CDR3: CAISGLGAEGYTF

V: TRBV28
J: TRBJ1-2
size: -
CDR3: CASSITGWYGYTF

V: TRBV7-2
J: TRBJ2-5
size: -
CDR3: CASSSPQGVWKYQETQYF

V: TRBV5-6
J: TRBJ1-1
size: -
CDR3: CASSFGTGGAFF

V: TRBV29-1
J: TRBJ1-4
size: -
CDR3: CSVKSGDPSTNEKLFF

V: TRBV30
J: TRBJ1-1
size: -
CDR3: CAWSVQAGGVEAFF

V: TRBV24-1
J: TRBJ1-5
size: -
CDR3: CATSDLDPGPQHF

V: TRBV6-5
J: TRBJ1-1
size: once
CDR3: CASLGGIAEAFF

V: TRBV5-6
J: TRBJ1-2
size: few
CDR3: CASSSDRGSYGYTF

V: TRBV29-1
J: TRBJ1-2
size: few
CDR3: CSVGQGPDMDYGYTF

V: TRBV6-1
J: TRBJ1-1
size: -
CDR3: CASSERVPAEAFF

V: TRBV3-1/TRBV3-2
J: TRBJ1-6
size: once
CDR3: CASSQAVRESNSPLHF

V: TRBV6-4
J: TRBJ2-3
size: -
CDR3: CASSETSGRPYTDTQYF

V: TRBV19
J: TRBJ1-2
size: -
CDR3: CASSIGTGGGYTF

V: TRBV10-3
J: TRBJ1-5
size: many
CDR3: CAISDPGTSNQPQHF

V: TRBV28
J: TRBJ1-2
size: -
CDR3: CASSPGTGSIGPYGYTF

V: TRBV27
J: TRBJ2-1
size: -
CDR3: CATGTLEGFYNEQFF

V: TRBV15
J: TRBJ2-2
size: many
CDR3: CATSRDQGGAGELFF